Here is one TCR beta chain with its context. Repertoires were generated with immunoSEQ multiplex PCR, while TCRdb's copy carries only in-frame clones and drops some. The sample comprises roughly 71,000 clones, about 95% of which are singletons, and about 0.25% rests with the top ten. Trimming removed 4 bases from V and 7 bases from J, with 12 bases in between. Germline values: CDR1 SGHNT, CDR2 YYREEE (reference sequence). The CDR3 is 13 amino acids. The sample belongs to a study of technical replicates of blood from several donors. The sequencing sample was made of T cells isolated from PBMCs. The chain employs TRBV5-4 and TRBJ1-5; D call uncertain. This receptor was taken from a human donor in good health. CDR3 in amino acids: CASSLGERQPQHF. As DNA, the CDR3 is TGTGCCAGCAGCCTGGGTGAGAGGCAGCCCCAGCATTTT.